The 21 T cell receptor beta chains below come from one sample, sequenced in a study of T cell responses to AZD1222 COVID-19 vaccine. Generated by immunoSEQ multiplex PCR, the TCRdb table keeps only in-frame clones and is missing some. Seen here are 150,000 to 250,000 clones, approximately 93% observed once, and the top ten hold less than 1.2%. Source: peripheral blood, taken 28 days after the second AZD1222 dose. The receptors shown here come from an adult who received the AZD1222 COVID-19 vaccine.

This rearrangement joins TRBV7-2 to TRBJ2-2; 7 bases fit TRBD1. The CDR3 covers 16 residues. The trim removed 1 base at V and 6 bases at J, leaving 8 bases unmatched. CDR1 is SGHTA and CDR2 is FQGNSA in the germline V gene. CDR3 nucleotides: TGTGCCAGCAGCTTAGAATTCGCCAGGGGGTCCGGGGAGCTGTTTTTT. It translates to CASSLEFARGSGELFF.

This chain links TRBV7-8 with TRBJ1-5, with TRBD1 matching over 9 bases. Trimming at V came to 4 bases and at J to 6 bases, leaving 4 bases not matched to a gene. Germline CDR1 and CDR2: SGHVS and FQNEAQ. This CDR3 comprises 14 residues. CDR3 nucleotide sequence: TGTGCCAGCAGCTACGGACAGGGGACTCAGCCCCAGCATTTT. Translated, it gives CASSYGQGTQPQHF.

The J gene is TRBJ1-2, the V gene TRBV7-2, with D possibly TRBD1 on 6 matching bases. CDR3 length: 12 residues. Germline assignment: CDR1 SGHTA and CDR2 FQGNSA. V was shortened by 7 bases and J by 8 bases, with 14 bases between the two germline ends. The DNA of the CDR3 is TGTGCCAGCAAAACAGGGATATCCGGCTACACCTTC. It is translated as CASKTGISGYTF.

This chain links TRBV15 with TRBJ2-7, with 7 bases fitting TRBD2. CDR1 and CDR2 from the germline V gene are LNHNV and YYDKDF (reference sequence). V trimming: 0 bases; J trimming: 4 bases; junction bases outside the gene matches: 3. The CDR3 totals 14 residues. This CDR3 is CATSREIGGYEQYF. The DNA of the CDR3 is TGTGCCACCAGCAGAGAGATCGGGGGGTACGAGCAGTACTTC. Supplemented by reference TRBV15 and TRBJ2-7, the full variable domain reads DAMVIQNPRYQVTQFGKPVTLSCSQTLNHNVMYWYQQKSSQAPKLLFHYYDKDFNNEADTPDNFQSRRPNTSFCFLDIRSPGLGDTAMYLCATSREIGGYEQYFGPGTRLTVT.

The chain carries TRBV10-1 and TRBJ1-1; 8 bases agree with TRBD1. The V gene end was trimmed by 3 bases and the J gene end by 3 bases; junction bases not matched to a gene: 0. The CDR3 has 13 amino acids. Germline V gene data show CDR1 as WNHNN and CDR2 as SYGVQD (reference sequence). The CDR3 nucleotides are TGCGCCAGCAGTGACAGGGGGCACACTGAAGCTTTCTTT. Translated: CASSDRGHTEAFF.

The J gene is TRBJ1-3, the V gene TRBV7-2, with D tentatively TRBD1 (5 bases). Germline V gene sequence: CDR1 SGHTA, CDR2 FQGNSA. The CDR3 loop spans 14 amino acids. The V end was cut by 5 bases, the J end by 6 bases, with 14 bases between. The CDR3 region has the DNA TGTGCCAGCAGCGCGACGGCGGGGGAAAACACCATATATTTT. It translates to CASSATAGENTIYF. The complete variable domain, with remaining parts taken from reference TRBV7-2 and TRBJ1-3, reads GAGVSQSPSNKVTEKGKDVELRCDPISGHTALYWYRQSLGQGLEFLIYFQGNSAPDKSGLPSDRFSAERTGGSVSTLTIQRTQQEDSAVYLCASSATAGENTIYFGEGSWLTVV.

The chain employs TRBV28 and TRBJ2-7, with TRBD1 as a possible D gene (6 bases). The germline CDR1 and CDR2 sequences are MDHEN and SYDVKM. Trimming cost V 6 bases and J 0 bases, with 12 bases left between them. This CDR3 contains 14 residues. Here the CDR3 reads CASRNEDSSYEQYF. CDR3 sequence (DNA): TGTGCCAGCAGGAACGAGGACAGCTCCTACGAGCAGTACTTC.

The chain carries TRBV2 and TRBJ2-3, with 8 bases matching TRBD1. Germline V CDR1 and CDR2: SNHLY, FYNNEI. V lost 5 bases, J lost 4 bases, and 5 bases stayed unmatched. The CDR3 is made up of 14 amino acids. CDR3 nucleotides: TGTGCCAGCAGTCCAGACAGGGGCCCAGATACGCAGTATTTT. Protein product: CASSPDRGPDTQYF.

This chain uses TRBV12-3 or TRBV12-4 with TRBJ2-1, with 7 bases matching TRBD1. V gave up 4 bases and J gave up 16 bases; unmatched junction bases: 10. The CDR3 runs 12 residues. As DNA, the CDR3 is TGTGCCAGCAGTTACTACAGGGGTTTAAATTTCTTC. Its translation is CASSYYRGLNFF.

CDR3 residues: CASSSRLAGAYNEQFF. The CDR3 nucleotides read TGTGCCAGCAGCTCTCGACTAGCGGGGGCATACAATGAGCAGTTCTTC. The genes are TRBV11-2 and TRBJ2-1; 12 bases are a match to TRBD2. The CDR3 runs 16 residues. Germline CDR1 is SGHAT and CDR2 is FQNNGV. With 4 bases clipped from V and 4 bases from J, the junction kept 5 bases outside the gene matches.

This clone has only one observation. This sequence joins TRBV7-7 and TRBJ2-2; possibly TRBD1 for D (6 bases). Germline CDR1 reads SSHAT; CDR2 reads FNYEAQ (reference sequence). The CDR3 sequence is 16 residues long. V was trimmed by 4 bases and J by 5 bases, leaving 17 bases between them. Here the CDR3 DNA reads TGTGCCAGCAGCTCAACCACTTCCGGACAGACCGGGGAGCTGTTTTTT. It is translated as CASSSTTSGQTGELFF.

The chain links TRBV6-6 to TRBJ1-1, with 10 bases identical to TRBD1. J gave up 10 bases and V 2 bases, and 10 bases lay outside the gene matches. This CDR3 spans 15 amino acids. Germline V gives CDR1 MNHNY, CDR2 SVGAGI (reference sequence). The CDR3 loop is CASSYMGTGETLAFF. The CDR3, as DNA: TGTGCCAGCAGTTACATGGGGACAGGGGAAACTCTAGCTTTCTTT.

The CDR3 region is CASSPSGRGDRNIQYF. The CDR3 DNA follows: TGTGCCAGCAGCCCTTCGGGCAGGGGGGATCGAAACATTCAGTACTTC. This chain uses TRBV3-1 (or the pseudogene TRBV3-2) with TRBJ2-4, with D possibly TRBD1 on 7 matching bases. This CDR3 has 16 amino acids. Trimming left V 4 bases short and J 6 bases short, with 19 bases between. Per germline, CDR1 LGHDT and CDR2 YNNKEL (reference sequence).

V and J are TRBV28 and TRBJ2-7; no clear D gene. This CDR3 comprises 11 residues. Trimming stripped 5 bases from V and 2 bases from J, with 4 bases between. Germline V gene data show CDR1 as MDHEN and CDR2 as SYDVKM. The CDR3 loop reads CASSRPYEQYF. The CDR3 bases are TGTGCCAGCAGTAGGCCCTACGAGCAGTACTTC. The variable domain in full, completed from reference TRBV28 and TRBJ2-7, reads DVKVTQSSRYLVKRTGEKVFLECVQDMDHENMFWYRQDPGLGLRLIYFSYDVKMKEKGDIPEGYSVSREKKERFSLILESASTNQTSMYLCASSRPYEQYFGPGTRLTVT.

This chain joins TRBV5-1 and TRBJ1-6, with D possibly TRBD1 on 6 matching bases. The CDR3 runs to 19 residues. The germline V gene encodes CDR1 SGHRS and CDR2 YFSETQ. Trimming removed 6 bases at V and 0 bases at J, with 22 bases between. CDR3 amino acids: CASKDGGTRASSYNSPLHF. The CDR3 DNA follows: TGCGCCAGCAAGGACGGCGGGACAAGGGCTAGCTCCTATAATTCACCCCTCCACTTT. Drawing the rest from reference TRBV5-1 and TRBJ1-6, the complete variable domain is KAGVTQTPRYLIKTRGQQVTLSCSPISGHRSVSWYQQTPGQGLQFLFEYFSETQRNKGNFPGRFSGRQFSNSRSEMNVSTLELGDSALYLCASKDGGTRASSYNSPLHFGNGTRLTVT.

V usage is TRBV6-5 and J usage is TRBJ1-5; no firm D call. Germline assignment: CDR1 MNHEY and CDR2 SVGAGI. Between the trimmed V and J ends, which lost 6 bases and 7 bases, there was a span of 16 bases. There are 14 residues in the CDR3. CDR3 region: CASRPEGIGQPQHF. The CDR3 DNA sequence: TGTGCCAGCAGGCCAGAGGGAATCGGGCAGCCCCAGCATTTT.

The V and J genes are TRBV7-2 and TRBJ1-1; TRBD1 agrees at 7 bases. Germline V gives CDR1 SGHTA, CDR2 FQGNSA. CDR3 length equals 13 residues. The trim removed 4 bases at V and 10 bases at J, leaving 9 bases unmatched. CDR3 amino acids: CASSYPTGRIAFF. The CDR3 DNA reads as TGTGCCAGCAGCTACCCGACAGGGCGGATAGCTTTCTTT.

The rearrangement joins TRBV12-3 or TRBV12-4 to TRBJ1-2; no firm D call. This CDR3 is built from 9 residues. V lost 7 bases and J 8 bases, leaving 5 bases between the germline ends. The CDR3 protein is CASIPGYTF. In DNA, the CDR3 is TGTGCCAGCATACCGGGCTACACCTTC.

The chain uses TRBV6-5 and TRBJ2-3, with 7 nucleotides matching TRBD1. The ends lost 4 bases at V and 1 base at J; junction bases unmatched: 5. The V gene's germline CDR1 is MNHEY and CDR2 SVGAGI. This CDR3 spans 15 amino acids. The CDR3 region is CASSSGGFGTDTQYF. The CDR3 nucleotides read TGTGCCAGCAGTTCAGGGGGATTCGGCACAGATACGCAGTATTTT.

V and J are TRBV5-4 and TRBJ2-7; 8 bases line up with TRBD2. CDR1 is SGHNT, CDR2 YYREEE, per germline (reference sequence). This CDR3 has 14 amino acids. J was trimmed by 5 bases and V by 1 base; bases with no gene match: 5. DNA for the CDR3: TGTGCCAGCAGCTTGTTTAGCGGGGCCCACGAGCAGTACTTC. Encoded protein: CASSLFSGAHEQYF.

The V and J genes are TRBV5-6 and TRBJ2-2, with 9 bases that match TRBD1. The CDR3 sequence is 15 residues long. Germline trimming cut 5 bases from V and 5 bases from J; bases unmatched to any gene: 7. Per the germline V gene, CDR1 is SGHDT and CDR2 is YYEEEE. DNA of the CDR3: TGTGCCAGCAGAACAGGGGGCGCGGGTACCGGGGAGCTGTTTTTT. Amino acid sequence: CASRTGGAGTGELFF.